Presented here are 14 T cell receptor beta chains from one specimen sequenced in a study of shared clonotypes between healthy human individuals. This table comes from immunoSEQ multiplex PCR, and its TCRdb copy is limited to in-frame clones, with some not included. Of some 2.4 million clones in the sample, 90% to 95% were seen once. Sequenced input: naive CD4+ T cells from PBMCs. Subset meaning: CD45RA+ positively selected. Receptor source: a man between 18 and 35 years old in good health. Some clones in this sample may be carry-over from other donors' samples.

DNA for the CDR3: TGCGCCAGCAGCTTCGGAATTCTGTCCGGGGAAGAGCCCCAGCATTTT. Translating gives CASSFGILSGEEPQHF. V and J are TRBV5-1 and TRBJ1-5; D not certain. V lost 2 bases to trimming and J lost 8 bases, with 20 bases between them. This CDR3 region has 16 residues. Germline CDR1 reads SGHRS; CDR2 reads YFSETQ.

The chain joins TRBV7-2 to TRBJ2-1, with TRBD2 identical over 7 bases. This CDR3 has 15 amino acids. The trim removed 5 bases at V and 4 bases at J, leaving 8 bases unmatched. CDR1 and CDR2 (germline): SGHTA, FQGNSA. CDR3 bases: TGTGCCAGCAGCCCAGGACTAGTGATGTACAATGAGCAGTTCTTC. It codes for CASSPGLVMYNEQFF.

V is TRBV28 and J is TRBJ1-4; no reliable D call. Germline values: CDR1 MDHEN, CDR2 SYDVKM. This CDR3 has 13 residues. The V end was cut by 6 bases, the J end by 11 bases, with 16 bases between. The CDR3 here is CASRLPIKRKLFF. DNA for the CDR3: TGTGCCAGCAGACTGCCTATTAAGCGCAAACTGTTTTTT.

This chain links TRBV6-5 with TRBJ2-6; no clear D. Germline values: CDR1 MNHEY, CDR2 SVGAGI. Trimming removed 7 bases at V and 2 bases at J, with 6 bases between. The CDR3 contains 13 residues. The CDR3 DNA follows: TGTGCCAGCACTAAAGCTGGGGCCAACGTCCTGACTTTC. Protein: CASTKAGANVLTF.

The chain uses TRBV19 and TRBJ1-4, with D perhaps matching TRBD1 (5 bases). This CDR3 has 12 amino acids. Trimming stripped 9 bases from V and 8 bases from J, with 13 bases between. From germline, CDR1 is LNHDA and CDR2 SQIVND (reference sequence). As DNA, the CDR3 is TGTGCCAGGCCAAGATCAGGGGAAAAACTGTTTTTT. As protein: CARPRSGEKLFF.

The chain is built from TRBV5-1 and TRBJ2-2; D unclear. Germline V gives CDR1 SGHRS, CDR2 YFSETQ. The ends were cut back, 4 bases at V and 1 base at J, with 14 bases in the middle. CDR3 length: 16 residues. In DNA, the CDR3 is TGCGCCAGCAGCCCCCCCGGCTCGCAGAACACCGGGGAGCTGTTTTTT. Protein: CASSPPGSQNTGELFF. Looking up the rest from reference TRBV5-1 and TRBJ2-2 gives the full variable domain: KAGVTQTPRYLIKTRGQQVTLSCSPISGHRSVSWYQQTPGQGLQFLFEYFSETQRNKGNFPGRFSGRQFSNSRSEMNVSTLELGDSALYLCASSPPGSQNTGELFFGEGSRLTVL.

The chain employs TRBV7-9 and TRBJ2-2; D remains ambiguous. CDR1 and CDR2 from the germline V gene are SEHNR and FQNEAQ (reference sequence). The CDR3 contains 14 residues. V was cut by 1 base and J by 3 bases, with 6 bases left in between. The CDR3 region has the DNA TGTGCCAGCAGCTTAGACTGGGACACCGGGGAGCTGTTTTTT. Translation gives CASSLDWDTGELFF.

The V call is TRBV6-4, the J call TRBJ2-2; 7 bases line up with TRBD2. Losses at the gene ends were 5 bases for V and 2 bases for J; bases not matched to a gene: 8. The CDR3 length is 16 residues. From germline, CDR1 is MRHNA and CDR2 SNTAGT. The CDR3 reads CASSQYPGGNTGELFF. The CDR3 DNA sequence: TGTGCCAGCAGTCAGTATCCGGGAGGAAACACCGGGGAGCTGTTTTTT.

The V call is TRBV7-8, the J call TRBJ2-2; 7 nucleotides align to TRBD2. Germline V gene lookup returns CDR1 SGHVS and CDR2 FQNEAQ. The V segment lost 8 bases and the J segment 3 bases; nucleotides outside the gene matches: 6. The CDR3 runs to 14 residues. The CDR3 reads CASARTRDTGELFF. The CDR3, as DNA: TGTGCCAGCGCTAGGACTAGGGACACCGGGGAGCTGTTTTTT.

The chain employs TRBV6-6 and TRBJ2-5; 10 bases map to TRBD1. CDR3 length: 16 amino acids. J gave up 4 bases and V 0 bases, and 5 bases lay outside the gene matches. Germline values: CDR1 MNHNY, CDR2 SVGAGI (reference sequence). The CDR3 DNA sequence: TGTGCCAGCAGTTACTCCAGACAGGGGGCACGAGAGACCCAGTACTTC. Translated, it gives CASSYSRQGARETQYF.

The CDR3 DNA sequence: TGCAGCGTTGAAGGGGGGGCCAAAAACATTCAGTACTTC. This encodes CSVEGGAKNIQYF. The chain has TRBV29-1 and TRBJ2-4; either TRBD1 or TRBD2 may fit D (5 bases each). Germline V gene data show CDR1 as SQVTM and CDR2 as ANQGSEA. V lost 1 base to trimming and J lost 1 base, with 5 bases between them. The CDR3 extends over 13 amino acids.

The J gene is TRBJ1-1, the V gene TRBV6-1; 9 bases are a match to TRBD1. Germline V gives CDR1 MNHNS, CDR2 SASEGT. The CDR3 consists of 14 residues. V trimming: 2 bases; J trimming: 10 bases; junction bases outside the gene matches: 8. This CDR3 is CASSEYPDRGRAFF. The CDR3 nucleotides are TGTGCCAGCAGTGAATACCCCGACAGGGGGAGAGCTTTCTTT.

The gene calls are TRBV19 and TRBJ1-1; no definite D call. The CDR3 covers 15 residues. The germline gives CDR1 LNHDA, CDR2 SQIVND (reference sequence). Deletions cut 2 bases from V and 8 bases from J, with 18 bases between. The CDR3 DNA follows: TGTGCCAGTAGTATAATGCTATCGAGTGGCACCGAAGCTTTCTTT. Amino acid sequence: CASSIMLSSGTEAFF.

A single count supports this clone. The rearrangement uses TRBV7-2 and TRBJ2-7; perhaps TRBD2 as D (7 bases). This CDR3 comprises 14 residues. Deletions cut 7 bases from V and 6 bases from J, with 19 bases between. Germline-derived CDR1 and CDR2 are SGHTA and FQGNSA. CDR3 in amino acids: CASTDSGLQGEQYF. CDR3 DNA: TGTGCCAGCACCGACTCGGGACTACAGGGCGAGCAGTACTTC.